These T cell receptor beta chains were read from a single sample in a study of cytomegalovirus exposure and HLA in healthy donors. The data were produced by immunoSEQ multiplex PCR, yet TCRdb's version contains in-frame clones alone and is incomplete. The table includes around 140,000 clones, 80% to 90% detected once. Material for sequencing was PBMCs. Receptors were obtained from a woman between 18 and 30 years old in good health and CMV-seronegative. Each CDR3 is given without its conserved first and last residue.

j_call cdr3_length v_call cdr3_aa
TRBJ2-4 11 TRBV7-9 ASSQTGGGIQY
TRBJ1-5 13 TRBV6-1 ASSEASRGVQPQH
TRBJ2-7 13 TRBV9 ASSPLGHPSYEQY
TRBJ2-1 13 TRBV7-3 ASSPVRGIHNEQF
TRBJ1-5 12 TRBV7-8 ASSSRQGGQPQH
TRBJ1-6 13 TRBV18 ASSPSGTGRSPLH
TRBJ2-3 13 TRBV6-6 ASRGSGVGSDTQY
TRBJ2-1 13 TRBV6-5 ASSYSTGTYNEQF
TRBJ2-6 18 TRBV2 ATRRDGPSTGLSGANVLT
TRBJ2-7 11 TRBV7-3 ASSFGGYYEQY
TRBJ2-7 13 TRBV10-3 AATDRDRGPYEQY
TRBJ2-3 12 TRBV5-6 ASSHGTSLDTQY
TRBJ2-3 14 TRBV4-1 ASSQVGQGQGDTQY
TRBJ2-1 11 TRBV10-1 ASSGSLAGDQF
TRBJ2-7 14 TRBV7-2 ASSLEGTTLTYEQY
TRBJ2-1 14 TRBV7-2 ASSLGGTGSYNEQF
TRBJ1-2 13 TRBV7-9 ASSLRGTNNYGYT
TRBJ1-3 17 TRBV9 ASSHSTTRDTDSGNTIY
TRBJ1-5 17 TRBV18 ASSPSSGAGVEDNQPQH
TRBJ1-1 11 TRBV27 ASSLWGDREAF
TRBJ2-2 15 TRBV4-1 ASSQPRKTGDTGELF
TRBJ1-2 10 TRBV11-2 ASSLGEYGYT
TRBJ1-6 13 TRBV7-9 ASSLLGQSNSPLH
TRBJ1-6 11 TRBV6-1 ASKVTVNSPLH
TRBJ1-5 12 TRBV6-1 ASSPQGALEPQH
TRBJ2-1 10 TRBV2 ASSDLTREQF
TRBJ1-5 13 TRBV19 ASSILSGGRQPQH
TRBJ2-2 12 TRBV10-1 ASSVQGSTGELF
TRBJ1-2 10 TRBV25-1 ASSAQGEGYT
TRBJ1-4 13 TRBV6-1 ASSSRGAANEKLF
TRBJ2-5 11 TRBV29-1 SVVRGAGETQY
TRBJ1-4 16 TRBV11-2 ASSVWGENPRGVGKLF
TRBJ2-7 14 TRBV6-1 ASSEWAVGSEYEQY
TRBJ1-1 12 TRBV6-1 ASSGTGGWTEAF
TRBJ2-7 13 TRBV5-1 ASSSQTSGSYEQY
TRBJ1-2 12 TRBV5-1 ASNSGEGNYGYT
TRBJ2-1 14 TRBV18 ASSPLGLSSYNEQF
TRBJ2-2 14 TRBV7-3 ASSLKWTPNTGELF
TRBJ1-1 11 TRBV9 ASSPRGRTEAF
TRBJ2-3 10 TRBV11-3 ASGSSTDTQY
TRBJ2-3 13 TRBV7-3 ASSPPGRGSDTQY
TRBJ2-5 13 TRBV9 ASSVAGHLQETQY
TRBJ2-5 13 TRBV5-1 ASSLGPGYQETQY
TRBJ2-7 12 TRBV6-5 ASSSFDRDYEQY
TRBJ2-1 15 TRBV9 ASSGRLAGGVYNEQF
TRBJ2-2 13 TRBV7-9 ASSLQGGDTGELF
TRBJ2-7 12 TRBV18 ASSPYRQGDGQY
TRBJ2-5 12 TRBV10-2 ASNWRGGQETQY
TRBJ2-7 15 TRBV6-1 ASSEMFRTGYSYEQY
TRBJ2-3 13 TRBV11-2 ASNSGLSSTDTQY
TRBJ1-3 14 TRBV7-9 ASSLGQGREGNTIY
TRBJ2-7 13 TRBV7-9 ASSLVLAGPYEQY
TRBJ2-6 15 TRBV7-8 ASSLLAGGPGANVLT
TRBJ2-1 13 TRBV5-1 ASSLGTGEYNEQF
TRBJ1-5 12 TRBV5-6 ASSFTSGNQPQH
TRBJ1-1 14 TRBV5-1 ASSLLPTGGNTEAF
TRBJ1-1 15 TRBV5-6 ASSLGRDRRKNTEAF
TRBJ1-5 16 TRBV23-1 ASSQEGHWRFSNQPQH
TRBJ1-3 12 TRBV4-2 ASSHGTGVDTIY
TRBJ1-1 14 TRBV5-1 ASSLAGGTANTEAF